This TCR beta chain stems from a study of regulatory T cells in long-lasting Graves disease. The CDR3 length is 13 residues. V was pared by 6 bases and J by 2 bases, with 11 bases between. Germline V gene sequence: CDR1 DFQATT, CDR2 SNEGSKA (reference sequence). Sample time point: newly diagnosed GD, antithyroid drugs for less than 3 months. Extracted PBMC RNA gave rise to the TCR library. Concerning this clonotype: Antigen: not known.

Arm-PCR of CDR3 regions and iRepertoire HTBI primers were used to build TCR beta libraries. MiXCR was run by TCRdb on the multiplex PCR reads, yielding one entry per CDR3 protein. This sample has 350,000 to 500,000 distinct CDR3 sequences; approximately 14% occur once, and the top ten carry roughly 15%. The study's findings and limits: Newly diagnosed Graves' patients exceeded persistent ones in TCR diversity.

The same data also went into a second study, on T cells in Graves' hyperthyroidism and ophthalmopathy. That study adds: The study used the HTBI primer set for a first-round RT-PCR of the TCR CDR3.

Sequencing was performed on peripheral blood mononuclear cells (PBMCs), taken at new diagnosis, from a patient treated with antithyroid drugs. V is TRBV20-1 and J is TRBJ1-5; weak D call: TRBD1 (6 bases). The TCR originated in a woman aged 45-60 years with Graves disease. CDR3 sequence: CSAGGPGNQPQHF. The CDR3 region has the DNA TGCAGTGCGGGGGGGCCCGGCAATCAGCCCCAGCATTTT.